This T cell receptor (beta chain) was obtained from a study of type 1 and type 2 diabetes patients. The wider study: The cohort mixed type 1 diabetes, type 2 diabetes and nondiabetic donors.

This clonotype came up a few times. PCR was run on genomic DNA. A primer set of 30 forward and 13 reverse primers amplified the CDR3. From the multiplex PCR reads, TCRdb called clonotypes with MiXCR, one entry per CDR3 protein. The sample consists of a few hundred thousand distinct CDR3 sequences, around 47% of them appearing once. Trimming left V 3 bases short and J 7 bases short, with 22 bases between. This CDR3 contains 18 residues. Per the germline V gene, CDR1 is MDHEN and CDR2 is SYDVKM. This TCR came from a man aged 18 to 35 with type 2 diabetes. The rearrangement joins TRBV28 to TRBJ1-6, with D possibly TRBD1 on 5 matching bases. The sequenced material came from peripheral blood mononuclear cells (PBMCs). CDR3 protein: CASSFFGNLRATNSPLHF. CDR3 sequence (DNA): TGTGCCAGCAGTTTTTTCGGAAACCTCAGGGCCACCAATTCACCCCTCCACTTT.